The present T cell receptor beta chain was sequenced within a study of a mutant IDH1 vaccine in newly diagnosed glioma. Overall study: The study gave patients eight vaccinations in weeks 1, 3, 5, 7, 11, 15, 19, 23. Study results and caveats: Most patients, around 93%, showed vaccine-induced immune responses.

Regarding this clone: Antigen unknown.

Time point reported: week 11, during vaccination. The content of each vaccine dose was 300 ug of mutant IDH1 20-mer peptide, and topical imiquimod accompanied it. Assay used: immunoSEQ multiplex PCR; TCRdb lists only in-frame clones, some missing. The data hold more than 30,000 clones, with 90% observed a single time. The V segment lost 2 bases and the J segment 7 bases; nucleotides outside the gene matches: 10. From germline, CDR1 is MNHNY and CDR2 SVGAGI (reference sequence). This CDR3 contains 16 residues. This chain links TRBV6-6 with TRBJ1-4; 7 bases map to TRBD1. The source was PBMCs, collected from a glioma patient whose treatment included an IDH1 peptide vaccine. The receptor was isolated from a man younger than 35 with glioma. The DNA for the CDR3 is TGTGCCAGCAGTTACCCAACAGGGGCCGCGGGTGAAAAACTGTTTTTT. This gives the protein CASSYPTGAAGEKLFF.